This entry lists 2 T cell receptor beta chains sequenced from one sample in a study of blood T cell repertoires in COVID-19 (dated by TCRdb to the early 2020s). Libraries were constructed by the immunoSEQ multiplex PCR assay. TCRdb took over this immuneACCESS table, retaining in-frame rearrangements with V and J assigned. Such tables are incomplete; in checked studies, under half of the missing clones stem from an unresolved V gene, and the remainder is unexplained. In this sample the table shows 150,000 to 200,000 clones, approximately 80% of which occur a single time. Clones ranked in the top ten supply around 6% of the sample. The sample comprised PBMCs or T cells enriched from blood (not recorded which). These receptors were taken from a man between 40 and 49 years old who had recovered from COVID-19.

The rearrangement uses TRBV6-5 and TRBJ1-3; D possibly corresponds to TRBD1 (6 bases). This CDR3 has 13 amino acids. V lost 7 bases and J 4 bases, leaving 11 bases between the germline ends. Germline V gene lookup returns CDR1 MNHEY and CDR2 SVGAGI. CDR3 in DNA: TGTGCCAGCAAGGCAGGGGTCGGAAACACCATATATTTT. As protein: CASKAGVGNTIYF.

The chain has TRBV6-5 and TRBJ2-5; TRBD1 agrees at 8 bases. Germline CDR1 is MNHEY and CDR2 is SVGAGI. The ends lost 0 bases at V and 5 bases at J; junction bases unmatched: 5. The length of the CDR3 is 15 residues. In nucleotides, the CDR3 is TGTGCCAGCAGTTACTCGCCAGGGGGCATGGAGACCCAGTACTTC. It translates to CASSYSPGGMETQYF.